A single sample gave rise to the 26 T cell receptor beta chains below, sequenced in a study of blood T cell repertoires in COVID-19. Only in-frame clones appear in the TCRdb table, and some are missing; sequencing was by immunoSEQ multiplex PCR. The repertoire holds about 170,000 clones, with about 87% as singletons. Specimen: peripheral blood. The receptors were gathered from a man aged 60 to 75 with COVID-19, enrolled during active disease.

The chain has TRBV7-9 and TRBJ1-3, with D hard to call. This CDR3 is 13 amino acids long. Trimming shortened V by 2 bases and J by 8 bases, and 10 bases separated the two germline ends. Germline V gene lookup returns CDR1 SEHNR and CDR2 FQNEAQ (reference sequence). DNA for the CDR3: TGTGCCAGCAGCTTAAGTTCGGTGGACACCATATATTTT. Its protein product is CASSLSSVDTIYF.

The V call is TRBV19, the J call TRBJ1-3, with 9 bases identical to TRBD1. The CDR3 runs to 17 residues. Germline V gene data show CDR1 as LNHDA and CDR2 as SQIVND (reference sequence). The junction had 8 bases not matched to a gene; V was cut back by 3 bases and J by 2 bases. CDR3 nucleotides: TGTGCCAGTAGTATCACTCACAGGGGGCTGACTGGAAACACCATATATTTT. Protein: CASSITHRGLTGNTIYF.

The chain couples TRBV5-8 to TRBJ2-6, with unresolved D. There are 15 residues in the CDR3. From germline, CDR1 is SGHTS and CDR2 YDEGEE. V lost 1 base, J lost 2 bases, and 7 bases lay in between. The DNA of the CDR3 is TGTGCCAGCAGCTTGAGTCTAACTGGGGCCAACGTCCTGACTTTC. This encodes CASSLSLTGANVLTF.

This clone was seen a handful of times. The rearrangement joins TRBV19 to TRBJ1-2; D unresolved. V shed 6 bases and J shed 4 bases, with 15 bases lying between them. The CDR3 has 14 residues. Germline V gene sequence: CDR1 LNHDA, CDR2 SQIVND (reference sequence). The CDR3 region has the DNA TGTGCCAGTAGGAGCTCCGGTCGAGGCTATGGCTACACCTTC. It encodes CASRSSGRGYGYTF.

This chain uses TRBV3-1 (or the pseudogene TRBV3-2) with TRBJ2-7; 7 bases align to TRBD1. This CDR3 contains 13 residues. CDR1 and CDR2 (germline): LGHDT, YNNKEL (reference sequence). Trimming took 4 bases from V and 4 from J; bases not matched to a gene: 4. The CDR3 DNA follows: TGTGCCAGCAGCCCGGGACAGAGTTACGAGCAGTACTTC. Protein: CASSPGQSYEQYF.

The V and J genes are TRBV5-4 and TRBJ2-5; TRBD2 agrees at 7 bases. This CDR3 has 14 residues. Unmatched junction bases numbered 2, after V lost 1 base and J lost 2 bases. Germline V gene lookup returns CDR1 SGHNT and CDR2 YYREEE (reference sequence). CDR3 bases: TGTGCCAGCAGCTTGTACGGGAGGCAAGAGACCCAGTACTTC. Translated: CASSLYGRQETQYF.

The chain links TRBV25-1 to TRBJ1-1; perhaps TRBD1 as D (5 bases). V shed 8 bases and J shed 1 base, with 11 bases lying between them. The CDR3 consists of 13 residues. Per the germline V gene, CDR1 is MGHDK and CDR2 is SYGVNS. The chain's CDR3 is CASSRQSNTEAFF. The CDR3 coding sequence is TGTGCCAGCTCCCGACAGTCGAACACTGAAGCTTTCTTT.

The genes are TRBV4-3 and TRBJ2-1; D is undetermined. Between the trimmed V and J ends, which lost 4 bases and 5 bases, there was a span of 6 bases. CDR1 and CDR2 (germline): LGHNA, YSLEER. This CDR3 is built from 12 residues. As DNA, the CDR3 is TGCGCCAGCAGCCTGTACAACAATGAGCAGTTCTTC. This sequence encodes CASSLYNNEQFF.

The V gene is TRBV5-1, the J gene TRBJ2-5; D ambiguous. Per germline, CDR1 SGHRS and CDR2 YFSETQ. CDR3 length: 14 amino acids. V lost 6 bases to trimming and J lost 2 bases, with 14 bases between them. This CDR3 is CASKLPVAQETQYF. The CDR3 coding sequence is TGCGCCAGCAAACTCCCGGTCGCACAAGAGACCCAGTACTTC.

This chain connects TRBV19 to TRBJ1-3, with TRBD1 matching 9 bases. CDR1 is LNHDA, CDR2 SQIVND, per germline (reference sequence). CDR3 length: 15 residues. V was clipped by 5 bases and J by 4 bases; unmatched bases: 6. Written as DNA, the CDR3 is TGTGCCAGTAGTCCGGGACAGGGCTCGGGAAACACCATATATTTT. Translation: CASSPGQGSGNTIYF.

Written as DNA, the CDR3 is TGTGCCAGCAGCCCACACGGGACAGGGGACTACGAGCAGTACTTC. The encoded protein is CASSPHGTGDYEQYF. The gene calls are TRBV28 and TRBJ2-7, with 10 bases identical to TRBD1. The length of the CDR3 is 15 residues. The trim removed 6 bases at V and 3 bases at J, leaving 8 bases unmatched. Germline CDR1 MDHEN, CDR2 SYDVKM.

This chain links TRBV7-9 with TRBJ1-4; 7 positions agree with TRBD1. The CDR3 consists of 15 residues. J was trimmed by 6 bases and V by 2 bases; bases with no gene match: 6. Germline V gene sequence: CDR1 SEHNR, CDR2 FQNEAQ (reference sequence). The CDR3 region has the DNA TGTGCCAGCAGCTTATCCGGACAGGTCTATGAAAAACTGTTTTTT. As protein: CASSLSGQVYEKLFF. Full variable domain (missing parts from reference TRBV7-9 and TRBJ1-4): DTGVSQNPRHKITKRGQNVTFRCDPISEHNRLYWYRQTLGQGPEFLTYFQNEAQLEKSRLLSDRFSAERPKGSFSTLEIQRTEQGDSAMYLCASSLSGQVYEKLFFGSGTQLSVL.

Here the CDR3 reads CASRLGLAGADTQYF. CDR3 sequence (DNA): TGTGCCAGCAGGTTGGGACTAGCGGGAGCAGATACGCAGTATTTT. The chain combines TRBV7-2 with TRBJ2-3; 14 positions match TRBD2. The CDR3 has 15 amino acids. Germline-derived CDR1 and CDR2 are SGHTA and FQGNSA. V shed 6 bases, J shed 4 bases, and the junction held 3 bases outside the gene matches.

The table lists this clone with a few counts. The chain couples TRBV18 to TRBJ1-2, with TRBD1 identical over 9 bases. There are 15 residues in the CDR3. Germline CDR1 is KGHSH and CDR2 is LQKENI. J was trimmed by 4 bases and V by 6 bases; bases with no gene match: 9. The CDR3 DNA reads TGTGCCAGCTCTCATCAGGACAGGGGAGGCTATGGCTACACCTTC. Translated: CASSHQDRGGYGYTF.

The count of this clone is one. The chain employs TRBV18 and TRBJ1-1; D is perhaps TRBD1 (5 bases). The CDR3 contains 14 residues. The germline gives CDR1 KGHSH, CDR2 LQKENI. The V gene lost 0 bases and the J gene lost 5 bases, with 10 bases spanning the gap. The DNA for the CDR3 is TGTGCCAGCTCACCACCCCAGGGAAGAACTGAAGCTTTCTTT. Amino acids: CASSPPQGRTEAFF.

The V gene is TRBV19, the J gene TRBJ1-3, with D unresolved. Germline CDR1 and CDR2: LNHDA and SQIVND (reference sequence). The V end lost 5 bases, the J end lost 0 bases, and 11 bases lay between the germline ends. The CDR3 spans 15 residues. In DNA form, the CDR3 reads TGTGCCAGTAGTGCGGCGCCTTTCTCTGGAAACACCATATATTTT. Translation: CASSAAPFSGNTIYF.

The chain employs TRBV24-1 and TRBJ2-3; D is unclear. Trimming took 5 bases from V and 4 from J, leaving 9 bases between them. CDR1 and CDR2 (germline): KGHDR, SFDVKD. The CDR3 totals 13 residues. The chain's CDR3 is CATSGGSPDTQYF. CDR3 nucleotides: TGTGCCACCAGTGGCGGAAGTCCAGATACGCAGTATTTT.

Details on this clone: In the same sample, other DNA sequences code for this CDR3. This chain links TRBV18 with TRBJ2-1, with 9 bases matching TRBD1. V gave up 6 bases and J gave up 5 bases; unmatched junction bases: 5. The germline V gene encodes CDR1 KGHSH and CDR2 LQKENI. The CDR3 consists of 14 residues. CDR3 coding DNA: TGTGCCAGCTCGCGGGACAGGGACGACAATGAGCAGTTCTTC. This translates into CASSRDRDDNEQFF.

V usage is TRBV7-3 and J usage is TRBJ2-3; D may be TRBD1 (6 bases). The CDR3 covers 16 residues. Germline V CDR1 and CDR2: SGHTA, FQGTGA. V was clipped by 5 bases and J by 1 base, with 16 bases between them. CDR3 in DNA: TGTGCCAGCAGCCTACAGGGTCAGGGAGGCACAGATACGCAGTATTTT. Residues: CASSLQGQGGTDTQYF.

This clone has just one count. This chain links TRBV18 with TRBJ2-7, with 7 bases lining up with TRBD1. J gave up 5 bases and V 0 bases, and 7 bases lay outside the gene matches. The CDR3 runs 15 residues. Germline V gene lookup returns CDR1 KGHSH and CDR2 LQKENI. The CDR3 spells CASSPPGRQGDEQYF. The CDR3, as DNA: TGTGCCAGCTCACCACCGGGGCGACAGGGTGACGAGCAGTACTTC.

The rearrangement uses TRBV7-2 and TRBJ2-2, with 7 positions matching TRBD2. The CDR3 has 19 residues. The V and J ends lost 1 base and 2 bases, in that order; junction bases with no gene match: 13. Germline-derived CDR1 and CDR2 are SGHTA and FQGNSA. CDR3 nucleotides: TGTGCCAGCAGCTTAGGGCGGGCGATCTCGGGGGGAAACACCGGGGAGCTGTTTTTT. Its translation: CASSLGRAISGGNTGELFF.

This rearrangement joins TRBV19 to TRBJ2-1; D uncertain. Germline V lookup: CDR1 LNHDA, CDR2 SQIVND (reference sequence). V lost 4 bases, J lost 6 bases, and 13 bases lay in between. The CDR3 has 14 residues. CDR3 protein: CASSTVRNANEQFF. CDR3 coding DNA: TGTGCCAGTAGTACCGTTAGAAATGCCAATGAGCAGTTCTTC.

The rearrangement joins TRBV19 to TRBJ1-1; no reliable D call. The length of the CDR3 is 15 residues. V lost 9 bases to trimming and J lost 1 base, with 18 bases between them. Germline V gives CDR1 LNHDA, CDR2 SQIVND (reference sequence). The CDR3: CASLEWAVPNTEAFF. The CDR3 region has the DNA TGTGCCAGCCTCGAATGGGCAGTTCCGAACACTGAAGCTTTCTTT.

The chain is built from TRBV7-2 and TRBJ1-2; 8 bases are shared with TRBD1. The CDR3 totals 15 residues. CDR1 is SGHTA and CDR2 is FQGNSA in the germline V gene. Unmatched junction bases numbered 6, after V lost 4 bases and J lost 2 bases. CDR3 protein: CASSSQGAGNYGYTF. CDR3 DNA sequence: TGTGCCAGCAGCTCGCAGGGGGCTGGAAACTATGGCTACACCTTC.

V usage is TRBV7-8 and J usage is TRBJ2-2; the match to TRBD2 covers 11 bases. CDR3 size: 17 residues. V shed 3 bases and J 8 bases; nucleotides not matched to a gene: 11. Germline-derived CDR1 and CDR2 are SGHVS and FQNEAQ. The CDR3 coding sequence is TGTGCCAGCAGCTTCCGGATGACTAGCGGGACGGGTGGGGAGCTGTTTTTT. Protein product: CASSFRMTSGTGGELFF.

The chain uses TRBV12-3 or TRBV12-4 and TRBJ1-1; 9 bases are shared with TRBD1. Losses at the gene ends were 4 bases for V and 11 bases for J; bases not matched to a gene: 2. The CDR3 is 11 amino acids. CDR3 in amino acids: CASSSGTGAFF. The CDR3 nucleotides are TGTGCCAGCAGTTCCGGGACAGGGGCTTTCTTT.